This T cell receptor beta chain originates from a study of graft-versus-host responses after intestinal transplantation. As to this clone: Its antigen is not known.

Trimming pared 7 bases from V and 1 base from J, leaving 10 bases between. This CDR3 has 12 residues. Germline V gives CDR1 SQVTM, CDR2 ANQGSEA. Broader study findings: Early HvG declines after transplant were associated with peak circulating GvH clone levels. Investigators detected GvH clones in recipient marrow, with some emerging earlier in ileum or blood.

Clones were read by immunoSEQ multiplex PCR, and TCRdb kept only the in-frame ones, dropping some. Among about 47,000 clones, over 80% were seen once, and the ten largest hold 5.9%. Source: PBMCs, taken about 120 weeks after a first intestinal transplant, on the day of a second. The rearrangement joins TRBV29-1 to TRBJ1-2; D is unclear. The origin of this receptor is a human patient who received an intestinal transplant, so some T cells may come from the graft donor. Here the CDR3 reads CSGGEVNYGYTF. The CDR3, as DNA: TGCAGCGGAGGCGAAGTTAACTATGGCTACACCTTC.